These T cell receptor beta chains were read from a single sample in a study of T cells after posttransplantation cyclophosphamide. The protocol was immunoSEQ multiplex PCR, while the TCRdb copy is restricted to in-frame clones and leaves out a portion. The repertoire consists of 20,000 to 25,000 clones, none detected only once. The sample comprised PBMCs. The receptors were sampled from an older woman in good health, CMV-negative, and a related stem cell transplant donor. The CDR3 runs from the conserved cysteine through the conserved F or W. Each record gives: clone size, D gene, V gene, J gene, CDR3 DNA, CDR3 protein. The D gene is left open where the match is weak. A row's size may be missing; if present it is once, few, many or a size class.

clone size: .
D gene: .
V gene: TRBV29-1
J gene: TRBJ2-7
CDR3 DNA: TGCAGCGCCAGGGGGGCATTTGAGGGCGAGCAGTACTTC
CDR3 protein: CSARGAFEGEQYF

clone size: .
D gene: TRBD1
V gene: TRBV30
J gene: TRBJ1-1
CDR3 DNA: TGTGCCTGGACTGAAGGGGGCTGGACTGAAGCTTTCTTT
CDR3 protein: CAWTEGGWTEAFF

clone size: many
D gene: .
V gene: TRBV10-3
J gene: TRBJ2-6
CDR3 DNA: TGTGCCATCAGTGCGACAGCGAAGACCAGCTCTGGGGCCAACGTCCTGACTTTC
CDR3 protein: CAISATAKTSSGANVLTF

clone size: .
D gene: .
V gene: TRBV5-1
J gene: TRBJ2-3
CDR3 DNA: TGCGCCAGCAGCTTGCTACGCACTCCGACAGATACGCAGTATTTT
CDR3 protein: CASSLLRTPTDTQYF

clone size: many
D gene: TRBD2
V gene: TRBV5-4
J gene: TRBJ2-7
CDR3 DNA: TGTGCCAGCAGCTCCATCGAGGGAGGGCCCTACGAGCAGTACTTC
CDR3 protein: CASSSIEGGPYEQYF

clone size: many
D gene: .
V gene: TRBV9
J gene: TRBJ2-1
CDR3 DNA: TGTGCCAGCAGCGTCCAGGGGAGCTCCAATGAGCAGTTCTTC
CDR3 protein: CASSVQGSSNEQFF

clone size: many
D gene: .
V gene: TRBV4-1
J gene: TRBJ1-4
CDR3 DNA: TGCGCCAGCAGCCAAGGTCCCGGACAGCCCTCGGATAATGAAAAACTGTTTTTT
CDR3 protein: CASSQGPGQPSDNEKLFF

clone size: many
D gene: .
V gene: TRBV18
J gene: TRBJ1-5
CDR3 DNA: TGTGCCAGCTCACCACCGTCGGGGGAGTATAGCAATCAGCCCCAGCATTTT
CDR3 protein: CASSPPSGEYSNQPQHF

clone size: .
D gene: TRBD1
V gene: TRBV6-5
J gene: TRBJ2-5
CDR3 DNA: TGTGCCAGCAGGCTCGGGACAGCCCAAGAGACCCAGTACTTC
CDR3 protein: CASRLGTAQETQYF

clone size: many
D gene: .
V gene: TRBV28
J gene: TRBJ1-6
CDR3 DNA: TGTGCCAGCAGCTTTCCCCGGACAAGGAGCTCCTATAATTCACCCCTCCACTTT
CDR3 protein: CASSFPRTRSSYNSPLHF

clone size: many
D gene: TRBD1
V gene: TRBV5-1
J gene: TRBJ2-1
CDR3 DNA: TGCGCCAGCAGCGGGGCAGGGGGTCTCAATGAGCAGTTCTTC
CDR3 protein: CASSGAGGLNEQFF

clone size: many
D gene: .
V gene: TRBV5-6
J gene: TRBJ1-6
CDR3 DNA: TGTGCCAGCAGCTTGGACAGCTCCTATAATTCACCCCTCCACTTT
CDR3 protein: CASSLDSSYNSPLHF

clone size: many
D gene: TRBD2
V gene: TRBV29-1
J gene: TRBJ2-1
CDR3 DNA: TGCAGCGTTGGGACTAGCGGGAGCAATGAGCAGTTCTTC
CDR3 protein: CSVGTSGSNEQFF

clone size: many
D gene: TRBD2
V gene: TRBV19
J gene: TRBJ2-2
CDR3 DNA: TGTGCCAGTAGTTTCCCCCTAGCGGGGAGGGTGACCGGGGAGCTGTTTTTT
CDR3 protein: CASSFPLAGRVTGELFF

clone size: many
D gene: .
V gene: TRBV6-5
J gene: TRBJ1-3
CDR3 DNA: TGTGCCAGCAGTTTGACAGAGTCGTCTGGAAACACCATATATTTT
CDR3 protein: CASSLTESSGNTIYF

clone size: many
D gene: TRBD2
V gene: TRBV5-1
J gene: TRBJ2-3
CDR3 DNA: TGCGCCAGCAGCTGGGGACGGGAGGGGGATACGCAGTATTTT
CDR3 protein: CASSWGREGDTQYF

clone size: many
D gene: TRBD2
V gene: TRBV6-5
J gene: TRBJ2-2
CDR3 DNA: TGTGCCAGCAGTTACCATGGACTAGTCTCGGGGGAGCTGTTTTTT
CDR3 protein: CASSYHGLVSGELFF

clone size: .
D gene: TRBD1
V gene: TRBV6-6
J gene: TRBJ1-6
CDR3 DNA: TGTGCCAGCAGCCCCCGACAGGGAGACAATTCACCCCTCCACTTT
CDR3 protein: CASSPRQGDNSPLHF

clone size: few
D gene: TRBD1
V gene: TRBV2
J gene: TRBJ2-5
CDR3 DNA: TGTGCCAGCAGTCTGGACAGGGGGCGGGAGACCCAGTACTTC
CDR3 protein: CASSLDRGRETQYF

clone size: many
D gene: .
V gene: TRBV2
J gene: TRBJ2-1
CDR3 DNA: TGTGCCAGCAGTGATCCTTCGTTCGTTGAGCAGTTCTTC
CDR3 protein: CASSDPSFVEQFF

clone size: .
D gene: .
V gene: TRBV18
J gene: TRBJ1-1
CDR3 DNA: TGTGCCAGCTCACCTCTACCCCTTCGGCAGGGTCAGACTGAAGCTTTCTTT
CDR3 protein: CASSPLPLRQGQTEAFF

clone size: .
D gene: TRBD1
V gene: TRBV30
J gene: TRBJ1-2
CDR3 DNA: TGTGCCGAATCCGGGACAGCGAACTATGGCTACACCTTC
CDR3 protein: CAESGTANYGYTF

clone size: many
D gene: TRBD1
V gene: TRBV5-1
J gene: TRBJ1-6
CDR3 DNA: TGCGCCAGCAGCCCTGACAGGGTAGGATCACCCCTCCACTTT
CDR3 protein: CASSPDRVGSPLHF

clone size: .
D gene: .
V gene: TRBV15
J gene: TRBJ1-6
CDR3 DNA: TGTGCCACCAGCAGAGCCACAAATTCACCCCTCCACTTT
CDR3 protein: CATSRATNSPLHF

clone size: many
D gene: TRBD2
V gene: TRBV5-4
J gene: TRBJ2-2
CDR3 DNA: TGTGCCAGCAGTTATAGAGCGGGGGTGAACACCGGGGAGCTGTTTTTT
CDR3 protein: CASSYRAGVNTGELFF

clone size: many
D gene: TRBD2
V gene: TRBV10-3
J gene: TRBJ2-3
CDR3 DNA: TGTGCCATCACCAGAGAACTAGCGGGAGGCTACACAGATACGCAGTATTTT
CDR3 protein: CAITRELAGGYTDTQYF

clone size: many
D gene: TRBD2
V gene: TRBV11-1
J gene: TRBJ2-1
CDR3 DNA: TGTGCCAGCAGCTTAGGCGGGGGGGCCTATGAGCAGTTCTTC
CDR3 protein: CASSLGGGAYEQFF

clone size: .
D gene: .
V gene: TRBV28
J gene: TRBJ1-5
CDR3 DNA: TGTGCCAGCAGTTTAGGCCCTAGACGATATAGCAATCAGCCCCAGCATTTT
CDR3 protein: CASSLGPRRYSNQPQHF

clone size: many
D gene: TRBD2
V gene: TRBV7-3
J gene: TRBJ2-7
CDR3 DNA: TGTGCCAGCAGGTTGACTAGCGGGAGGGCGGAGCAGTACTTC
CDR3 protein: CASRLTSGRAEQYF

clone size: many
D gene: TRBD1
V gene: TRBV5-1
J gene: TRBJ1-2
CDR3 DNA: TGCGCCAGCAGCTTGGGACAGGGAACCAACTATGGCTACACCTTC
CDR3 protein: CASSLGQGTNYGYTF

clone size: many
D gene: .
V gene: TRBV9
J gene: TRBJ1-2
CDR3 DNA: TGTGCCAGCAGCGTAAAGGCAGGGCAGAACTATGGCTACACCTTC
CDR3 protein: CASSVKAGQNYGYTF